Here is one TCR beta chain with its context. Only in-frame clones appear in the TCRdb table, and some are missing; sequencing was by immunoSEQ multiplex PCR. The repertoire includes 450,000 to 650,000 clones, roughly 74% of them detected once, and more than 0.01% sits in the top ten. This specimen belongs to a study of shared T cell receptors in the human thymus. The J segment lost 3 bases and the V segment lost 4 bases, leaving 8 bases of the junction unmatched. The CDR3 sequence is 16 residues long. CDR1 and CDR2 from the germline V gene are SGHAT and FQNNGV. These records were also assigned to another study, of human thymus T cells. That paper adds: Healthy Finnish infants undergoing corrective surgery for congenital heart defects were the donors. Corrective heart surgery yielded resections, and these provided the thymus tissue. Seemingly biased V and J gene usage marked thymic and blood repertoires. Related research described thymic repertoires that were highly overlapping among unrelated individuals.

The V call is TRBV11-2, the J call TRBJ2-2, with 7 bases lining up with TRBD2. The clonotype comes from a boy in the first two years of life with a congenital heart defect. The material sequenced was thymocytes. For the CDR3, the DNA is TGTGCCAGCAGCTCCGACCAGCGGGAAGACACCGGGGAGCTGTTTTTT. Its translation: CASSSDQREDTGELFF.